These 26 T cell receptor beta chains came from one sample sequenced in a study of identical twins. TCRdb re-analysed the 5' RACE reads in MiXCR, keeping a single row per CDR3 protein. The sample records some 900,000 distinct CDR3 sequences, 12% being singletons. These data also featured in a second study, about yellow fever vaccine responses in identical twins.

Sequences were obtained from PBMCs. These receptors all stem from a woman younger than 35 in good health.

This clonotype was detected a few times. CDR3 amino acids: CASSLIQITEAFF. In DNA form, the CDR3 reads TGTGCCAGCAGCTTGATCCAGATCACTGAAGCTTTCTTT. This chain joins TRBV5-5 and TRBJ1-1, with no clear D. V dropped 1 base and J dropped 4 bases, with 8 bases sitting between them. The length of the CDR3 is 13 residues. Per germline, CDR1 SGHKS and CDR2 YYEKEE (reference sequence). Drawing the rest from reference TRBV5-5 and TRBJ1-1, the complete variable domain is DAGVTQSPTHLIKTRGQQVTLRCSPISGHKSVSWYQQVLGQGPQFIFQYYEKEERGRGNFPDRFSARQFPNYSSELNVNALLLGDSALYLCASSLIQITEAFFGQGTRLTVV.

This chain's CDR3 is CASSYRAPGTDTQYF. For the CDR3, the DNA is TGTGCCAGCAGCTACCGGGCCCCGGGGACAGATACGCAGTATTTT. The gene calls are TRBV28 and TRBJ2-3; D is perhaps TRBD2 (5 bases). V lost 6 bases to trimming and J lost 3 bases, with 16 bases between them. This CDR3 spans 15 amino acids. CDR1 is MDHEN and CDR2 is SYDVKM in the germline V gene.

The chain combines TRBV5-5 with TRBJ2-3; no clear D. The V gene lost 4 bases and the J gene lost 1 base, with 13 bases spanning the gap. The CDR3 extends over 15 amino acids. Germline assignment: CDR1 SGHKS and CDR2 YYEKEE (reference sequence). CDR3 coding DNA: TGTGCCAGCAGCCCGGGCCCTGCTGGCACAGATACGCAGTATTTT. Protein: CASSPGPAGTDTQYF.

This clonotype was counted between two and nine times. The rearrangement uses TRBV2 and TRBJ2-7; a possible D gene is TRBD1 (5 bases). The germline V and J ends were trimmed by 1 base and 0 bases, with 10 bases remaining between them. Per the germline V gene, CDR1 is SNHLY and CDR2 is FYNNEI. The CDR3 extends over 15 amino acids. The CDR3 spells CASSEGQLLSYEQYF. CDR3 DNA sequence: TGTGCCAGCAGTGAAGGACAGCTCCTCTCCTACGAGCAGTACTTC.

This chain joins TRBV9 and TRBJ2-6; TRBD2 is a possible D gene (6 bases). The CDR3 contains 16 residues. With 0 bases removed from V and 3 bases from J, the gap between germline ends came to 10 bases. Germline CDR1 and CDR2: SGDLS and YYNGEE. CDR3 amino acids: CASSVGQGGGANVLTF. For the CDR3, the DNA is TGTGCCAGCAGCGTAGGCCAGGGAGGTGGGGCCAACGTCCTGACTTTC.

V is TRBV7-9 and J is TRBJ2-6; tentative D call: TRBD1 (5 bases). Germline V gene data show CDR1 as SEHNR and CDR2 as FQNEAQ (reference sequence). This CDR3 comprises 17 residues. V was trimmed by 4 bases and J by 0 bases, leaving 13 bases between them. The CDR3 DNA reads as TGTGCCAGCAGCTACTTCCGACAGAACTCTGGGGCCAACGTCCTGACTTTC. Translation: CASSYFRQNSGANVLTF.

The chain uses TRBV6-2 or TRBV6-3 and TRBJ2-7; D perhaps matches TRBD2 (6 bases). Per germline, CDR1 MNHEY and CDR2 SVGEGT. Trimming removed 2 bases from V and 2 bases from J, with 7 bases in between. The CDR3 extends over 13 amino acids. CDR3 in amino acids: CASSYAGPYEQYV. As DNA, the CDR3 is TGTGCCAGCAGTTACGCGGGACCCTACGAGCAGTACGTC.

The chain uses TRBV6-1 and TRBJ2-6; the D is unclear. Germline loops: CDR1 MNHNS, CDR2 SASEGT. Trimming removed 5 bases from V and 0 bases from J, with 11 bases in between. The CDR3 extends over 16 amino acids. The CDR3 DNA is TGTGCCAGCAGTCCGACACCCAACTCTGGGGCCAACGTCCTGACTTTC. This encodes CASSPTPNSGANVLTF.

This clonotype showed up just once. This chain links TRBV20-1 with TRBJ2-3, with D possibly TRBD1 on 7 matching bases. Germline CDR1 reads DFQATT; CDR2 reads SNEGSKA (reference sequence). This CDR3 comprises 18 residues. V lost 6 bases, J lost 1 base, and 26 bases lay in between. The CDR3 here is CSADGTANPPGGTDTQYF. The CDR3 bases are TGCAGTGCAGACGGGACAGCCAACCCCCCGGGAGGCACAGATACGCAGTATTTT.

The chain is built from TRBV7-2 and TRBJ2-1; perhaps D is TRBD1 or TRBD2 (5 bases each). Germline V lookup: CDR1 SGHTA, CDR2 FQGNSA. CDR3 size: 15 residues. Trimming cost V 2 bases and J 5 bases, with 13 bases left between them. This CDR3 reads CASSLKWGTNNEQFF. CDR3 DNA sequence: TGTGCCAGCAGCTTAAAGTGGGGGACGAACAATGAGCAGTTCTTC.

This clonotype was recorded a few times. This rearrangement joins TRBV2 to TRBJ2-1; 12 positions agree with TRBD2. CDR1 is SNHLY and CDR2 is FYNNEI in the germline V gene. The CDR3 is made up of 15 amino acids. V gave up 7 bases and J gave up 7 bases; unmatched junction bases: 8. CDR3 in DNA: TGTGCCAGCATCCTCCTAGCGGGGGGGTCAAATGAGCAGTTCTTC. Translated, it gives CASILLAGGSNEQFF.

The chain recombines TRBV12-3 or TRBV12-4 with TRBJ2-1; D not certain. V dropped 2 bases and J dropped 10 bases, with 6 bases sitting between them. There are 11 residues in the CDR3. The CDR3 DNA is TGTGCCAGCAGTTTACATACCGAGCAGTTCTTC. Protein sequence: CASSLHTEQFF.

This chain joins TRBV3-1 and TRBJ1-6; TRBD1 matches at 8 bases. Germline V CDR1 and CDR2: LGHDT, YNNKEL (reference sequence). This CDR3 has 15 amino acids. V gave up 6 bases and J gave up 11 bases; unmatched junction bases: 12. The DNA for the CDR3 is TGTGCCAGCAGTCCTGGGACAGGCGAGTCAGCACCCCTCCACTTT. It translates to CASSPGTGESAPLHF.

In nucleotides, the CDR3 is TGTGCCAGCAGCAATATATCCTACGAGCAGTACTTC. Translating it yields CASSNISYEQYF. The J gene is TRBJ2-7, the V gene TRBV28; the D is unclear. The CDR3 is made up of 12 amino acids. In germline, CDR1 is MDHEN, CDR2 SYDVKM. Trimming left V 6 bases short and J 1 base short, with 7 bases between.

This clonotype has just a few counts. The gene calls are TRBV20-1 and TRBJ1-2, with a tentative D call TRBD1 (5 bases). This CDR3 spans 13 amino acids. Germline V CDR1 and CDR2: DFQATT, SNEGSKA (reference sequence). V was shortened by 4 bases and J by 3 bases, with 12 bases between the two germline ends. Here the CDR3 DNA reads TGCAGTGCTACTATCCAGGGTGACTATGGCTACACCTTC. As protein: CSATIQGDYGYTF.

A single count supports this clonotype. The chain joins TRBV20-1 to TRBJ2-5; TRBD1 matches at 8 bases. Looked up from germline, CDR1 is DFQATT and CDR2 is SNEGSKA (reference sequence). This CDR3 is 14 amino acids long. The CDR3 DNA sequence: TGCAGGCCGCAAGGGCAGGGGGCGAAAGAGACCCAGTACTTC. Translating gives CRPQGQGAKETQYF.

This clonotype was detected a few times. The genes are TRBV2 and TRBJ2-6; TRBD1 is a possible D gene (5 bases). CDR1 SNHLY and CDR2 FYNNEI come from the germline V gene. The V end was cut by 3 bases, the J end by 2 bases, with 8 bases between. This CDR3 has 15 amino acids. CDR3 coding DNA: TGTGCCAGCAGTGAGCAGGGTACTGGGGCCAACGTCCTGACTTTC. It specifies CASSEQGTGANVLTF.

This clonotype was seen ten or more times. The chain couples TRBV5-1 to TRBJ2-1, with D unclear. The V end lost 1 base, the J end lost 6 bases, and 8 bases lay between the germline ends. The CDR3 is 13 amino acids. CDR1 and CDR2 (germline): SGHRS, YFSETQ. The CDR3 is CASSLSLVNEQFF. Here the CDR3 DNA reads TGCGCCAGCAGCTTGTCCTTAGTCAATGAGCAGTTCTTC.

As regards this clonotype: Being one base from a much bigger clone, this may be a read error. The CDR3 DNA sequence: TGTGCCAGCAGCAAAGGGACAGGGGCTTACAATGAGCAGTTCTTC. This translates into CASSKGTGAYNEQFF. The chain recombines TRBV7-8 with TRBJ2-1; 10 bases align to TRBD1. CDR1 is SGHVS, CDR2 FQNEAQ, per germline. CDR3 length: 15 residues. J gave up 4 bases and V 5 bases, and 5 bases lay outside the gene matches.

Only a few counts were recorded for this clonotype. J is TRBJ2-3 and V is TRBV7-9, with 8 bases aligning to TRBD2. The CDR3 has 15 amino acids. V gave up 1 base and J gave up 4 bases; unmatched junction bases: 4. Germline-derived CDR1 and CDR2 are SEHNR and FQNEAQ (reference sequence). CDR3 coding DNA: TGTGCCAGCAGCTTAGACGGGAGGGCCTCAGATACGCAGTATTTT. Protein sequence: CASSLDGRASDTQYF.

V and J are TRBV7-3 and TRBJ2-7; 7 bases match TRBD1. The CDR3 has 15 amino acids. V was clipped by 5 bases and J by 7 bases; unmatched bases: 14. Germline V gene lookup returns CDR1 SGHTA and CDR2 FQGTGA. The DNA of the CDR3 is TGTGCCAGCAGCCTCTCCGGACAGGCCCCGGAGGAGCAGTACTTC. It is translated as CASSLSGQAPEEQYF.

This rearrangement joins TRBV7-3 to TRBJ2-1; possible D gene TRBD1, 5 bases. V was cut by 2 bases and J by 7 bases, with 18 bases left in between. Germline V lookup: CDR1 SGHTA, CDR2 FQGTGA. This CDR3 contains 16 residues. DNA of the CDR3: TGTGCCAGCAGCTTACGCCCAGGGCCTAACTTTAATGAGCAGTTCTTC. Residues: CASSLRPGPNFNEQFF. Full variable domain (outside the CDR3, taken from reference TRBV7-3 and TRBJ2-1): GAGVSQTPSNKVTEKGKYVELRCDPISGHTALYWYRQSLGQGPEFLIYFQGTGAADDSGLPNDRFFAVRPEGSVSTLKIQRTERGDSAVYLCASSLRPGPNFNEQFFGPGTRLTVL.

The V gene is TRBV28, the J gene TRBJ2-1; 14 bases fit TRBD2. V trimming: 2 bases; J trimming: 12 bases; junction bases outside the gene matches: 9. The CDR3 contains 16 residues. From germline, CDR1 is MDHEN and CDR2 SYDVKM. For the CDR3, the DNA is TGTGCCAGCAGTTTAATGGGACTAGCGGGAGAGGGCGTGCAGTTCTTC. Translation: CASSLMGLAGEGVQFF.

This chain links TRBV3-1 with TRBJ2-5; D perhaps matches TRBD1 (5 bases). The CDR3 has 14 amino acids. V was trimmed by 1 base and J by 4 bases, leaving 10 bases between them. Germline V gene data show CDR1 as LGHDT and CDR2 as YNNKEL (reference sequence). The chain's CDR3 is CASSQGGSGETQYF. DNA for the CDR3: TGTGCCAGCAGCCAAGGGGGCTCCGGAGAGACCCAGTACTTC.

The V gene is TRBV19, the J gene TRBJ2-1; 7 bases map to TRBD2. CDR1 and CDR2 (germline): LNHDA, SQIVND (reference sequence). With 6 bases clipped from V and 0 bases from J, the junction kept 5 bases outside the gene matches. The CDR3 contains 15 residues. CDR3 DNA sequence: TGTGCCAGTAGGAGCGGGGCGAGCTCCTACAATGAGCAGTTCTTC. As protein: CASRSGASSYNEQFF.

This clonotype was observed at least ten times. CDR3 sequence: CASSLETYDEQFF. CDR3 nucleotide sequence: TGTGCCAGCAGCTTAGAGACGTACGATGAGCAGTTCTTC. The gene calls are TRBV11-2 and TRBJ2-1, with D uncertain. CDR3 size: 13 residues. Trimming pared 0 bases from V and 8 bases from J, leaving 8 bases between. Germline values: CDR1 SGHAT, CDR2 FQNNGV.